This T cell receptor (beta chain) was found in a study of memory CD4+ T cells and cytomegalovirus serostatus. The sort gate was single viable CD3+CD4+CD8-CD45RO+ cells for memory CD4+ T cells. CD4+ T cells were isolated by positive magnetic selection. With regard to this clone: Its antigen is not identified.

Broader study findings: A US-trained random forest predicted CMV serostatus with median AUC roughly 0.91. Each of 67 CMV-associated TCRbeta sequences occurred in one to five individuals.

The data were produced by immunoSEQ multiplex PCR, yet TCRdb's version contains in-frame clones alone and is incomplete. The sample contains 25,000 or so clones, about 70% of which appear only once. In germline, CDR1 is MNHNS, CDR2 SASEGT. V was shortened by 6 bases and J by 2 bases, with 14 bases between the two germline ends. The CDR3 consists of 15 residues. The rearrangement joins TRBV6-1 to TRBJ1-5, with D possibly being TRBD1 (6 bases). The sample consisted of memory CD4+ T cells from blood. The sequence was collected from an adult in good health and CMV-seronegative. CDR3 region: CASRREGGRNQPQHF. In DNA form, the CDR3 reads TGTGCCAGCAGGAGGGAGGGGGGCCGCAATCAGCCCCAGCATTTT.